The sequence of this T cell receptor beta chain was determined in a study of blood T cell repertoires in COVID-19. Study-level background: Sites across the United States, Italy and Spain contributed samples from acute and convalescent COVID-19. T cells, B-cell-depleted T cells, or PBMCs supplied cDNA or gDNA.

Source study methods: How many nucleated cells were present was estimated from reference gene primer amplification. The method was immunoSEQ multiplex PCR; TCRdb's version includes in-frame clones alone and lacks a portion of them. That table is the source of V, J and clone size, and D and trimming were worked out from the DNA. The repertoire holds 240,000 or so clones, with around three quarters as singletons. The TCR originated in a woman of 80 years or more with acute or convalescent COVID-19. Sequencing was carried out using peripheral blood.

The CDR3 DNA reads as TGTGCCAGCAGCCCCGAGGGACTAGCAGAGACCCAGTACTTC. This encodes CASSPEGLAETQYF. The chain uses TRBV7-3 and TRBJ2-5, with TRBD2 matching over 9 bases. Looked up from germline, CDR1 is SGHTA and CDR2 is FQGTGA. J lost 4 bases, V lost 5 bases, and 5 bases had no gene match. The CDR3 is 14 amino acids.